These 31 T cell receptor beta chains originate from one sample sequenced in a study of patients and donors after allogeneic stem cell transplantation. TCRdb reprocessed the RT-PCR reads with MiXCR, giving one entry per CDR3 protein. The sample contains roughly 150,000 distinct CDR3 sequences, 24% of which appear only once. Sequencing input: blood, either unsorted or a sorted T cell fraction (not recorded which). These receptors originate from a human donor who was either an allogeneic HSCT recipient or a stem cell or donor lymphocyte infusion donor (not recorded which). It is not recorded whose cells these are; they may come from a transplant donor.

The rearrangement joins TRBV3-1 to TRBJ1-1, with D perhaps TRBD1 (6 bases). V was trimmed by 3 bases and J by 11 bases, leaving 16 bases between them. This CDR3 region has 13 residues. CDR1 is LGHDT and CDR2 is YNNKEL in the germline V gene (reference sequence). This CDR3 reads CASSQGNTGMAFF. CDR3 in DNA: TGTGCCAGCAGCCAGGGTAACACAGGGATGGCTTTCTTT.

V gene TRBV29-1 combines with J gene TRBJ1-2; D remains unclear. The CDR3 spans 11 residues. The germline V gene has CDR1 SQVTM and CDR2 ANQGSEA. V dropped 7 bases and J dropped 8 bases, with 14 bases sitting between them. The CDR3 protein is CSGYEIEGYTF. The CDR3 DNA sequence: TGCAGCGGCTACGAGATCGAGGGCTACACCTTC.

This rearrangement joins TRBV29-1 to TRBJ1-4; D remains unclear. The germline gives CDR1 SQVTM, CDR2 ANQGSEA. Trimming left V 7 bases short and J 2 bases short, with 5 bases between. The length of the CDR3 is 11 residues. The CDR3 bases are TGCAGCGGCTACACTAATGAAAAACTGTTTTTT. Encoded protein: CSGYTNEKLFF.

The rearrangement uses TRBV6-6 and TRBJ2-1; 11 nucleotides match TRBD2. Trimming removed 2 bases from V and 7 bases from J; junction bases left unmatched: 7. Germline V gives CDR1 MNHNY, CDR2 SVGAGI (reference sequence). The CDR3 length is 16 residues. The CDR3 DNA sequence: TGTGCCAGCAGTTACGCAGGACTAGCGGGTTGGAATGAGCAGTTCTTC. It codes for CASSYAGLAGWNEQFF.

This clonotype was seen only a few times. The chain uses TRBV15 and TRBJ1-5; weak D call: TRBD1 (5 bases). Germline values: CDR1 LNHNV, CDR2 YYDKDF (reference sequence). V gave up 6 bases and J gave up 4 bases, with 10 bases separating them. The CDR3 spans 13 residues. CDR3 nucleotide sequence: TGTGCCACCAGTGGGGCTGCTAATCAGCCCCAGCATTTT. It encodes CATSGAANQPQHF.

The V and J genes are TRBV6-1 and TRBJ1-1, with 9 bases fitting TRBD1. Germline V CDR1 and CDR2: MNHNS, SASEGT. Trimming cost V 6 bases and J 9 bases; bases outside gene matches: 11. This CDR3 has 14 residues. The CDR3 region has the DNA TGTGCCAGCAGAACCCGAGGGACAGGGCCAAAAGCTTTCTTT. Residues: CASRTRGTGPKAFF.

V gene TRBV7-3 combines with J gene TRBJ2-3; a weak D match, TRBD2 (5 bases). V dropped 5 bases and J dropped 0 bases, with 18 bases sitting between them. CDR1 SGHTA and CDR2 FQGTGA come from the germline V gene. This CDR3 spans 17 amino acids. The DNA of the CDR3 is TGTGCCAGCAGCCGCCGAGTGGGAGCAGAGAGCACAGATACGCAGTATTTT. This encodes CASSRRVGAESTDTQYF.

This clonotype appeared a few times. CDR3 DNA: TGTGCCAGCACCACGACACTTTACGAGCAGTACTTC. Amino acid sequence: CASTTTLYEQYF. The chain recombines TRBV6-6 with TRBJ2-7, with D unresolved. V gave up 7 bases and J gave up 4 bases, with 11 bases separating them. CDR3 length: 12 amino acids. CDR1 is MNHNY, CDR2 SVGAGI, per germline (reference sequence).

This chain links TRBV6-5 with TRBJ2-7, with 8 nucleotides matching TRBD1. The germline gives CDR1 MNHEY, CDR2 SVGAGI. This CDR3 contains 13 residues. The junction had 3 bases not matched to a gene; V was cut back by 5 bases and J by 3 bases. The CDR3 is CASSQTGDYEQYF. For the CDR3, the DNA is TGTGCCAGCAGTCAGACAGGGGACTACGAGCAGTACTTC.

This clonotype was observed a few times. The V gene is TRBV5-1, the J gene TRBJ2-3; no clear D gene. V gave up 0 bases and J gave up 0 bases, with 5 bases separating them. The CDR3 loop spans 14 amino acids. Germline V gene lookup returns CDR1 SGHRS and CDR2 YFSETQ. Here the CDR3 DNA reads TGCGCCAGCAGCTTGGAGGTCAGCACAGATACGCAGTATTTT. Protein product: CASSLEVSTDTQYF.

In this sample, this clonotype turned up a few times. CDR3 sequence reads: CASSPSVGGIGGYTF. CDR3 DNA sequence: TGCGCCAGCAGTCCCTCCGTGGGGGGGATAGGTGGCTACACCTTC. The chain is built from TRBV5-1 and TRBJ1-2; D is perhaps TRBD1 (5 bases). Per germline, CDR1 SGHRS and CDR2 YFSETQ. V shed 5 bases and J shed 7 bases, with 21 bases lying between them. The CDR3 runs to 15 residues.

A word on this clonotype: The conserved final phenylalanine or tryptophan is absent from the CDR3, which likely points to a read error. The CDR3 DNA reads TGTGCCAGCTCACCCTGGGCGGGACGAAACACCGGGGAGCTGTTTTTG. Translated, it gives CASSPWAGRNTGELFL. The V call is TRBV18, the J call TRBJ2-2; D is perhaps TRBD2 (6 bases). CDR1 and CDR2 (germline): KGHSH, LQKENI. The CDR3 extends over 16 amino acids. V dropped 3 bases and J dropped 2 bases, with 13 bases sitting between them.

The chain's CDR3 is CASSARQGANEQFF. The CDR3 nucleotides read TGTGCCAGCAGCGCAAGACAGGGGGCGAATGAGCAGTTCTTC. J is TRBJ2-1 and V is TRBV7-9; 10 nucleotides match TRBD1. Germline V gives CDR1 SEHNR, CDR2 FQNEAQ (reference sequence). This CDR3 is 14 amino acids long. V dropped 5 bases and J dropped 7; count of bases not matched to a gene: 5.

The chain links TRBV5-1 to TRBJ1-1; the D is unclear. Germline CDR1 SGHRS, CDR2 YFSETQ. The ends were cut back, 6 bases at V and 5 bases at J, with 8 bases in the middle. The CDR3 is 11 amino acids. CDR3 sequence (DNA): TGCGCCAGCACCACTGCGACTGAAGCTTTCTTT. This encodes CASTTATEAFF.

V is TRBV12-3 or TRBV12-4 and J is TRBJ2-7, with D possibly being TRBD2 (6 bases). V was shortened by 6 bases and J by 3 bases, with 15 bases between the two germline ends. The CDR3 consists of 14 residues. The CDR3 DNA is TGTGCCAGCAGCCGTAGCGGTTCCTTCTACGAGCAGTACTTC. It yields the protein CASSRSGSFYEQYF.

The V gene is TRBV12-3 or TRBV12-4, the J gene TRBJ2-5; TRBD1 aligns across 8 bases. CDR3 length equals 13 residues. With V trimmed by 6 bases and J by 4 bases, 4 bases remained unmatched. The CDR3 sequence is CASSRGQVETQYF. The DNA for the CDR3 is TGTGCCAGCAGCCGGGGACAGGTAGAGACCCAGTACTTC.

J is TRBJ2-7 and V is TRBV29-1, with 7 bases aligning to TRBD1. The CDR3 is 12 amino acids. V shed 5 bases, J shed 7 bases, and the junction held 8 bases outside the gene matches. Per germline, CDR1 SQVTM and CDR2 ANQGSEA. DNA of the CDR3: TGCAGCGTTCCAGGCCCGGGACAGGAGCAGTACTTC. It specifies CSVPGPGQEQYF.

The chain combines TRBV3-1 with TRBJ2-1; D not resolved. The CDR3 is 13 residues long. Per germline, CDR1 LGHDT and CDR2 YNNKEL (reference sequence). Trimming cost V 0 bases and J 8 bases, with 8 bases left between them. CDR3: CASSQDAFDEQFF. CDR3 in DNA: TGTGCCAGCAGCCAAGACGCCTTTGATGAGCAGTTCTTC.

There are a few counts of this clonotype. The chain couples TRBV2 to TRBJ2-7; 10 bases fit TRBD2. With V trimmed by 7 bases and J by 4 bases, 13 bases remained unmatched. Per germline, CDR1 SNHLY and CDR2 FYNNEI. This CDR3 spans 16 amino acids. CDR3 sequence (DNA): TGTGCCAGCACCGAAGGGCTAGCGGGAGAGTCGTACGAGCAGTACTTC. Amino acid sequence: CASTEGLAGESYEQYF.

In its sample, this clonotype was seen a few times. The chain's CDR3 is CATSRVRESNYGYTF. The CDR3 region has the DNA TGTGCCACCAGCAGGGTGAGGGAATCTAACTATGGCTACACCTTC. This chain links TRBV15 with TRBJ1-2; no clear D. CDR3 length equals 15 residues. Germline V gives CDR1 LNHNV, CDR2 YYDKDF (reference sequence). V dropped 3 bases and J dropped 0 bases, with 11 bases sitting between them. The full variable domain, with the rest looked up from reference TRBV15 and TRBJ1-2, is DAMVIQNPRYQVTQFGKPVTLSCSQTLNHNVMYWYQQKSSQAPKLLFHYYDKDFNNEADTPDNFQSRRPNTSFCFLDIRSPGLGDTAMYLCATSRVRESNYGYTFGSGTRLTVV.

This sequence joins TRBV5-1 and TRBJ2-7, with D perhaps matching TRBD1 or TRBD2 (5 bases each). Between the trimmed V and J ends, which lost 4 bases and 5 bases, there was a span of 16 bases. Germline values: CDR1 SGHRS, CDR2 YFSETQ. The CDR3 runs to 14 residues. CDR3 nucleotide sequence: TGCGCCAGCAGCCACGGGACGAGGGGCCACGAGCAGTACTTC. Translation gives CASSHGTRGHEQYF.

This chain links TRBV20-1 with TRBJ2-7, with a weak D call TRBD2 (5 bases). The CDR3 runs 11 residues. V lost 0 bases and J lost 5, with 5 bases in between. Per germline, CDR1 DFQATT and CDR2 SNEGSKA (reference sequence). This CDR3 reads CSAREADEQYF. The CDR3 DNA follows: TGCAGTGCTAGAGAAGCGGACGAGCAGTACTTC.

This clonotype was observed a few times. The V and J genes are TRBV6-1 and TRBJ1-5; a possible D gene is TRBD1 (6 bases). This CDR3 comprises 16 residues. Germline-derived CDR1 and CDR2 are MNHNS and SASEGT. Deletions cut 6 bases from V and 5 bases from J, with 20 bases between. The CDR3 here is CASSQISGVADQPQHF. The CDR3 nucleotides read TGTGCCAGCAGCCAGATCTCAGGGGTTGCGGATCAGCCCCAGCATTTT.

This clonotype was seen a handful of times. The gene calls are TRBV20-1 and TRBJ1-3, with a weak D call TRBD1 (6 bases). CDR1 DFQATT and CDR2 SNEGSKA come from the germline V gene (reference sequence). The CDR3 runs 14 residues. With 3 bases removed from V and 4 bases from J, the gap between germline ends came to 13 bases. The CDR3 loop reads CSASRGTQGNTIYF. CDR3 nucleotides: TGCAGTGCTAGCAGGGGCACCCAGGGAAACACCATATATTTT.

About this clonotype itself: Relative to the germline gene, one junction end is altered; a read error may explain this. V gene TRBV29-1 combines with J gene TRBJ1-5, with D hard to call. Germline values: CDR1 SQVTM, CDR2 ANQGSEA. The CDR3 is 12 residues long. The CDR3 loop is CSVSQSNQPRHF. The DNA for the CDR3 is TGCAGCGTTAGCCAGAGCAATCAGCCCCGGCATTTT.

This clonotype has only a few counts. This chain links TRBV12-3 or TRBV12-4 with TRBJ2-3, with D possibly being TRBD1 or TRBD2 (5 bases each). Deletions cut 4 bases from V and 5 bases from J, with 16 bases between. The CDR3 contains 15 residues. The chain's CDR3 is CASSYAGTLQDTQYF. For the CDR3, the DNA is TGTGCCAGCAGTTACGCAGGGACCCTCCAAGATACGCAGTATTTT.

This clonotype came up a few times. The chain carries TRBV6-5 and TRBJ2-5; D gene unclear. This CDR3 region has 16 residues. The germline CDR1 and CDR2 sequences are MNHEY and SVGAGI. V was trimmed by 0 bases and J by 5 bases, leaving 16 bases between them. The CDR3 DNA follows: TGTGCCAGCAGTTACTCCTATCGGACCAGAACGGAGACCCAGTACTTC. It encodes CASSYSYRTRTETQYF.

In nucleotides, the CDR3 is TGCAGCGTTGAGAGTAGCGGATCTGGCGATGAGCAGTTCTTC. Its protein is CSVESSGSGDEQFF. The chain links TRBV29-1 to TRBJ2-1; the D gene is possibly TRBD2 (6 bases). Between the trimmed V and J ends, which lost 3 bases and 8 bases, there was a span of 17 bases. The CDR3 spans 14 residues. CDR1 is SQVTM and CDR2 is ANQGSEA in the germline V gene.

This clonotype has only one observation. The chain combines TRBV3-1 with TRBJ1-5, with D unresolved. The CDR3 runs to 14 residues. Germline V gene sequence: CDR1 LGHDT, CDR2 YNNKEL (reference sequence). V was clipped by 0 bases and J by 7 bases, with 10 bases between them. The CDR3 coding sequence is TGTGCCAGCAGCCAAGATTTAGAAGGGCAGCCCCAGCATTTT. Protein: CASSQDLEGQPQHF.

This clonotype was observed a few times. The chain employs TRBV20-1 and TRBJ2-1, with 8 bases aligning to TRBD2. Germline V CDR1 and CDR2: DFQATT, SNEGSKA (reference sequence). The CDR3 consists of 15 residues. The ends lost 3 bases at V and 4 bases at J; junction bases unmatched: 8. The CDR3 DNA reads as TGCAGTGCTAGGACTAGCGACCGAGGGTACAATGAGCAGTTCTTC. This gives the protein CSARTSDRGYNEQFF.

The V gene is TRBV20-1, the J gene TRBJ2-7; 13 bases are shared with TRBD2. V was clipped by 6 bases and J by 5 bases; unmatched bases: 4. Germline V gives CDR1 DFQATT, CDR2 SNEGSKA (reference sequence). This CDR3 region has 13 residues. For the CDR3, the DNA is TGCAGTGCATCCGGGACTAGCGGGAACGAGCAGTACTTC. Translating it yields CSASGTSGNEQYF.